The 24 T cell receptor beta chains given below trace back to one sample, sequenced in a study of cytomegalovirus exposure and HLA in healthy donors. The protocol was immunoSEQ multiplex PCR, while the TCRdb copy is restricted to in-frame clones and leaves out a portion. The sample lists 150,000 to 200,000 clones, about 89% seen once, with 3% to 3.5% in the top ten. Sequencing used PBMCs. These receptor sequences come from a woman in her late teens or twenties in good health and CMV-seropositive.

V is TRBV6-5 and J is TRBJ2-7, with D perhaps TRBD1 (6 bases). The CDR3 sequence is 14 residues long. V was cut by 5 bases and J by 2 bases, with 13 bases left in between. Germline CDR1 MNHEY, CDR2 SVGAGI. The CDR3, as DNA: TGTGCCAGCAGTGTTAACAGGGAACCCTACGAGCAGTACTTC. Its protein is CASSVNREPYEQYF.

The chain joins TRBV6-5 to TRBJ2-2; D is perhaps TRBD2 (6 bases). Between the trimmed V and J ends, which lost 2 bases and 3 bases, there was a span of 13 bases. CDR1 is MNHEY and CDR2 is SVGAGI in the germline V gene. The CDR3 is made up of 16 amino acids. CDR3 in DNA: TGTGCCAGCAGTTACCGTCCGGGGGTGGACACCGGGGAGCTGTTTTTT. Protein product: CASSYRPGVDTGELFF.

The J gene is TRBJ2-3, the V gene TRBV11-2, with D perhaps matching TRBD2 (5 bases). Trimming removed 3 bases at V and 2 bases at J, with 12 bases between. Germline CDR1 and CDR2: SGHAT and FQNNGV. This CDR3 region has 15 residues. As DNA, the CDR3 is TGTGCCAGCAGCTTTCGAGAGGGCAACACAGATACGCAGTATTTT. Translated, it gives CASSFREGNTDTQYF. Combining the CDR3 with reference TRBV11-2 and TRBJ2-3 gives the whole variable domain EAGVAQSPRYKIIEKRQSVAFWCNPISGHATLYWYQQILGQGPKLLIQFQNNGVVDDSQLPKDRFSAERLKGVDSTLKIQPAKLEDSAVYLCASSFREGNTDTQYFGPGTRLTVL.

Here the CDR3 reads CAWSLSTEAFF. DNA for the CDR3: TGTGCCTGGAGCCTGAGCACTGAAGCTTTCTTT. The chain carries TRBV30 and TRBJ1-1; D gene ambiguous. From germline, CDR1 is GTSNPN and CDR2 SVGIG (reference sequence). The CDR3 has 11 residues. V was clipped by 3 bases and J by 4 bases, with 6 bases between them.

This sequence joins TRBV10-3 and TRBJ1-2; 7 nucleotides match TRBD1. The CDR3 is made up of 13 amino acids. Germline CDR1 is ENHRY and CDR2 is SYGVKD. J was trimmed by 2 bases and V by 10 bases; bases with no gene match: 7. The CDR3 DNA sequence: TGTGCCACCAGACAGGGTGGAAACTATGGCTACACCTTC. It specifies CATRQGGNYGYTF.

For this clone: Other DNA sequences in this sample translate to the same CDR3. This chain connects TRBV5-1 to TRBJ2-7, with 7 bases fitting TRBD2. After removal of 1 base from V and 3 bases from J, the junction contained 4 bases not matched to a gene. The CDR3 runs 14 residues. Germline values: CDR1 SGHRS, CDR2 YFSETQ. CDR3 loop: CASSLSGGGYEQYF. The CDR3 nucleotides are TGCGCCAGCAGCTTGTCGGGCGGGGGCTACGAGCAGTACTTC.

V and J are TRBV5-1 and TRBJ1-2, with 8 positions matching TRBD1. CDR1 is SGHRS, CDR2 YFSETQ, per germline. The CDR3 covers 17 residues. Trimming removed 2 bases from V and 0 bases from J; junction bases left unmatched: 9. Here the CDR3 reads CASSFPPGDRPNYGYTF. The CDR3 DNA is TGCGCCAGCAGCTTTCCACCTGGGGACAGGCCTAACTATGGCTACACCTTC.

The gene calls are TRBV7-8 and TRBJ1-5, with D unclear. Germline values: CDR1 SGHVS, CDR2 FQNEAQ. The ends were cut back, 1 base at V and 5 bases at J, with 12 bases in the middle. The CDR3 is 15 residues long. Here the CDR3 DNA reads TGTGCCAGCAGCTTAGGCGATCCCCTCTATCAGCCCCAGCATTTT. Amino acids: CASSLGDPLYQPQHF.

This clone was detected once. V is TRBV6-6 and J is TRBJ1-3; D uncertain. Per the germline V gene, CDR1 is MNHNY and CDR2 is SVGAGI (reference sequence). The CDR3 extends over 14 amino acids. The germline V and J ends were trimmed by 7 bases and 3 bases, with 13 bases remaining between them. The CDR3 loop is CASMAGVYGNTIYF. CDR3 in DNA: TGTGCCAGCATGGCGGGAGTTTATGGAAACACCATATATTTT.

This clone has only a few counts. The chain links TRBV18 to TRBJ1-5; 7 positions agree with TRBD1. V lost 4 bases and J lost 9; bases outside the gene matches: 9. The CDR3 is made up of 14 amino acids. Germline CDR1 reads KGHSH; CDR2 reads LQKENI. The DNA of the CDR3 is TGTGCCAGCTCACGAGGACAGGCCCGTCGGCCCCAGCATTTT. Translated: CASSRGQARRPQHF.

The genes are TRBV6-6 and TRBJ2-2; no reliable D call. V lost 4 bases and J lost 2, with 2 bases in between. The CDR3 length is 12 residues. From germline, CDR1 is MNHNY and CDR2 SVGAGI (reference sequence). The CDR3 reads CASSLNTGELFF. CDR3 sequence (DNA): TGTGCCAGCAGTTTAAACACCGGGGAGCTGTTTTTT.

The CDR3 coding sequence is TGTGCCAGCAACCAGGGACAGCACTCCTACGAGCAGTACTTC. Translating gives CASNQGQHSYEQYF. The chain couples TRBV2 to TRBJ2-7; TRBD1 agrees at 7 bases. This CDR3 is built from 14 residues. Trimming cost V 7 bases and J 0 bases; bases outside gene matches: 6. The germline V gene encodes CDR1 SNHLY and CDR2 FYNNEI.

The chain links TRBV7-9 to TRBJ1-1, with TRBD1 identical over 7 bases. The V segment lost 5 bases and the J segment 1 base; nucleotides outside the gene matches: 7. This CDR3 is 15 amino acids long. Germline V gene data show CDR1 as SEHNR and CDR2 as FQNEAQ (reference sequence). In DNA form, the CDR3 reads TGTGCCAGCAGCCCTATTGGGACAGCGAACACTGAAGCTTTCTTT. Amino acid sequence: CASSPIGTANTEAFF.

The chain has TRBV4-3 and TRBJ2-5; TRBD2 aligns across 10 bases. J was trimmed by 5 bases and V by 1 base; bases with no gene match: 7. The germline V gene has CDR1 LGHNA and CDR2 YSLEER. CDR3 length equals 16 residues. The DNA for the CDR3 is TGCGCCAGCAGCCAAGCTGGTACTAGCGGGATGGAGACCCAGTACTTC. This gives the protein CASSQAGTSGMETQYF.

This chain links TRBV7-2 with TRBJ2-4, with TRBD2 identical over 8 bases. The germline gives CDR1 SGHTA, CDR2 FQGNSA. V shed 8 bases, J shed 2 bases, and the junction held 5 bases outside the gene matches. The CDR3 is 14 residues long. The CDR3 region has the DNA TGTGCCAGCGGGGTAGCGGGAACCAAAAACATTCAGTACTTC. Its protein is CASGVAGTKNIQYF.

The V gene is TRBV9, the J gene TRBJ2-2; TRBD2 matches 12 bases. Losses at the gene ends were 3 bases for V and 2 bases for J; bases not matched to a gene: 8. Germline assignment: CDR1 SGDLS and CDR2 YYNGEE. This CDR3 has 18 amino acids. CDR3 amino acids: CASSESGTSGPNTGELFF. The CDR3 DNA sequence: TGTGCCAGCAGCGAATCCGGGACTAGCGGGCCCAACACCGGGGAGCTGTTTTTT.

V gene TRBV5-1 combines with J gene TRBJ2-7; tentative D call: TRBD2 (7 bases). Trimming pared 0 bases from V and 6 bases from J, leaving 16 bases between. The CDR3 runs 15 residues. The germline V gene has CDR1 SGHRS and CDR2 YFSETQ. In DNA form, the CDR3 reads TGCGCCAGCAGCTTGGGTGGCGGGGGCTCGGCCGAGCAGTACTTC. This translates into CASSLGGGGSAEQYF.

The chain links TRBV2 to TRBJ1-1; 10 bases agree with TRBD1. The CDR3 has 15 residues. J lost 0 bases, V lost 7 bases, and 5 bases had no gene match. The germline CDR1 and CDR2 sequences are SNHLY and FYNNEI. Here the CDR3 DNA reads TGTGCCAGCAAACGGGACAGGGGACTGAACACTGAAGCTTTCTTT. Translation: CASKRDRGLNTEAFF.

The gene calls are TRBV6-1 and TRBJ1-1; D gene unclear. V lost 6 bases, J lost 2 bases, and 13 bases lay in between. This CDR3 contains 14 residues. Per germline, CDR1 MNHNS and CDR2 SASEGT. DNA for the CDR3: TGTGCCAGCAGATCGTATGAGGGAAACACTGAAGCTTTCTTT. This gives the protein CASRSYEGNTEAFF.

The V gene is TRBV19, the J gene TRBJ1-5, with TRBD1 matching over 7 bases. The V gene end was trimmed by 5 bases and the J gene end by 2 bases; junction bases not matched to a gene: 3. From germline, CDR1 is LNHDA and CDR2 SQIVND (reference sequence). The CDR3 has 14 amino acids. The CDR3, as DNA: TGTGCCAGTAGTGTAGGACAGGGCAATCAGCCCCAGCATTTT. This gives the protein CASSVGQGNQPQHF.

The chain couples TRBV28 to TRBJ2-2; tentatively, D is TRBD1 (6 bases). V lost 7 bases, J lost 3 bases, and 15 bases lay in between. This CDR3 has 15 amino acids. Germline CDR1 and CDR2: MDHEN and SYDVKM. This CDR3 reads CASNNMDRYTGELFF. CDR3 nucleotide sequence: TGTGCCAGCAACAATATGGACAGATACACCGGGGAGCTGTTTTTT.

This clone was seen a handful of times. The chain recombines TRBV2 with TRBJ2-3; D not resolved. The CDR3 has 10 amino acids. Germline-derived CDR1 and CDR2 are SNHLY and FYNNEI. With 8 bases removed from V and 6 bases from J, the gap between germline ends came to 6 bases. Here the CDR3 reads CASDGDTQYF. CDR3 nucleotides: TGTGCCAGCGATGGCGATACGCAGTATTTT.

This clone was detected once. This rearrangement joins TRBV4-1 to TRBJ2-1; TRBD2 is a possible D gene (7 bases). The CDR3 runs to 18 residues. V shed 3 bases and J shed 2 bases, with 20 bases lying between them. Per germline, CDR1 MGHRA and CDR2 YSYEKL. The CDR3 here is CASSHGGRGGGPYNEQFF. CDR3 DNA: TGCGCCAGCAGCCATGGGGGCCGGGGCGGGGGACCCTACAATGAGCAGTTCTTC.

The chain carries TRBV28 and TRBJ1-5; D perhaps matches TRBD1 (6 bases). The CDR3 loop spans 13 amino acids. Germline V gene data show CDR1 as MDHEN and CDR2 as SYDVKM. V was shortened by 3 bases and J by 5 bases, with 8 bases between the two germline ends. The CDR3 DNA reads as TGTGCCAGCAGTTTGGACAGTTATCAGCCCCAGCATTTT. The encoded protein is CASSLDSYQPQHF.